This T cell receptor (beta chain) emerged from a study of response to subunit inactivated influenza vaccine (dated by TCRdb to 2017 to 2018). About the investigation overall: To follow how T cells responded to a trivalent subunit inactivated influenza vaccine, the researchers relied on deep quantitative profiling of the T cell receptor repertoire.

Library preparation was by RT-PCR. Reads for this sample came from an Illumina HiSeq 2500. TCRdb reprocessed the public reads (quality trimming at Q25 with fastp, clone calling with MiXCR) and kept in-frame beta chains. Rows are unified per CDR3 protein, each entry keeping the most common DNA and genes. The sample table shows over 800,000 distinct CDR3 sequences, and about 20% are seen once. The top ten clonotypes cover roughly 10% of the sample. A word on this clonotype: No antigen is known for it. Within one base of it there is no much larger clone, and no base qualities were kept.

The CDR1 and CDR2 encoded by the germline V gene (reference sequence) are DFQATT and SNEGSKA. The V and J ends are trimmed by 4 bases and 5 bases, leaving 23 bases between them. The CDR3 spans 16 residues, from the cysteine through the phenylalanine. CDR3 DNA only is kept here, 48 bases in frame from base 1. The paper as a whole reports these results and caveats: The authors suggested that each seasonal influenza vaccination may recruit only a limited number of new T cells.

Sequenced here: PBMCs from blood, sampled around 5 days after vaccination. This clonotype was obtained from a man aged 45-65 years who received an inactivated influenza vaccine. Donor details come from another sample of the same person, matched by shared clones. The rearrangement joined TRBV20-1 to TRBJ2-5; no D segment can be confidently identified. CDR3 sequence: CSAIGGLRTDGETQYF. In nucleotide form, the sequence is TGCAGTGCTATAGGCGGCCTCCGGACGGATGGGGAGACCCAGTACTTC.